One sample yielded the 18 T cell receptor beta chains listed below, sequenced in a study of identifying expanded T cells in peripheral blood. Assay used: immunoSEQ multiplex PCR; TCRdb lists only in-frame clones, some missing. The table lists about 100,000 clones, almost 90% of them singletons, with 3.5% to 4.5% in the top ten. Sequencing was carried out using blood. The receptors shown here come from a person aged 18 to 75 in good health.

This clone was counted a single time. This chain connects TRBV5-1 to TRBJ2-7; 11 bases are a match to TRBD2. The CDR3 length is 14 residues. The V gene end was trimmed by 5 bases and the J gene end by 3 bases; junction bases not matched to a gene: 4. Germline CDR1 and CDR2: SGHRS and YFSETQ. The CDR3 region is CASRLTSGVYEQYF. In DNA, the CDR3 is TGCGCCAGCAGGTTGACTAGCGGGGTCTACGAGCAGTACTTC. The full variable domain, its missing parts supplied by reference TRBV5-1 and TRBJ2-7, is KAGVTQTPRYLIKTRGQQVTLSCSPISGHRSVSWYQQTPGQGLQFLFEYFSETQRNKGNFPGRFSGRQFSNSRSEMNVSTLELGDSALYLCASRLTSGVYEQYFGPGTRLTVT.

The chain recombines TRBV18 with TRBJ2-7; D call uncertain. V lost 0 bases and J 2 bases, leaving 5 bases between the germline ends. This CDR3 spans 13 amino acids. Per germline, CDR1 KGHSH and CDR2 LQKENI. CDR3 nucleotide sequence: TGTGCCAGCTCACCACCGTCTGCCTACGAGCAGTACTTC. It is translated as CASSPPSAYEQYF.

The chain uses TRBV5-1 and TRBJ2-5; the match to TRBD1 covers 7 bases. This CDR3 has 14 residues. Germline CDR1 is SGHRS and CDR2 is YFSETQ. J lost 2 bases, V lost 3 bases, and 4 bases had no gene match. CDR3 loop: CASSYGTAQETQYF. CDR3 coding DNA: TGCGCCAGCAGCTACGGGACAGCACAAGAGACCCAGTACTTC.

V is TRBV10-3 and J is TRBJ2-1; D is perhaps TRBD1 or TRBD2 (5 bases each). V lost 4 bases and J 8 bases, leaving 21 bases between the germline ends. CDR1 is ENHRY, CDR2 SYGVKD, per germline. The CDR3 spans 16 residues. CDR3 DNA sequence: TGTGCCATCAGTGGGGCTACCGGGACGCAAGGCGATGAGCAGTTCTTC. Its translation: CAISGATGTQGDEQFF.

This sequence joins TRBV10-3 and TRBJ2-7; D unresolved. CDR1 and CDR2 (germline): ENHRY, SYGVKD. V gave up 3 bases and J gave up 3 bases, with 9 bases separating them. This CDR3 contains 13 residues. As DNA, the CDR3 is TGTGCCATCAGTGATGTCTTTAGCTACGAGCAGTACTTC. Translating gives CAISDVFSYEQYF.

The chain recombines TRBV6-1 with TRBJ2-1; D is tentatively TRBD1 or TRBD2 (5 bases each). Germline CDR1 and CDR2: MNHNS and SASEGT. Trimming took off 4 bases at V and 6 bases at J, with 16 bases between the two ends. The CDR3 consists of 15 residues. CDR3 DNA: TGTGCCAGCAGTGGAGGAAGGGCAGGGAGCAATGAGCAGTTCTTC. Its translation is CASSGGRAGSNEQFF.

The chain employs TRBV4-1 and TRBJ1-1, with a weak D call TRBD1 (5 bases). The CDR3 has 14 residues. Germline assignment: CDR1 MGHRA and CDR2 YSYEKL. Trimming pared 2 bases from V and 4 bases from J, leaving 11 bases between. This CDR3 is CASSQLGRGTEAFF. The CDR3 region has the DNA TGCGCCAGCAGCCAATTGGGTAGGGGCACTGAAGCTTTCTTT.

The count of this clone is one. CDR3 sequence (DNA): TGTGCCACCAGGACAGCGCGGGGGACAGAGACCCAGTACTTC. It yields the protein CATRTARGTETQYF. The V call is TRBV15, the J call TRBJ2-5, with 7 bases that match TRBD2. Losses at the gene ends were 6 bases for V and 4 bases for J; bases not matched to a gene: 8. CDR3 size: 14 residues. The germline CDR1 and CDR2 sequences are LNHNV and YYDKDF (reference sequence).

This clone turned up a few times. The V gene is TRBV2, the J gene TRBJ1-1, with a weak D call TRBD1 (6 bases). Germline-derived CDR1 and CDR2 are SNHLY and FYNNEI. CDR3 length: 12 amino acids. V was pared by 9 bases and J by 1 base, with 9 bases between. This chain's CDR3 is CARSRGNTEAFF. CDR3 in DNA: TGTGCCAGATCCAGGGGGAACACTGAAGCTTTCTTT.

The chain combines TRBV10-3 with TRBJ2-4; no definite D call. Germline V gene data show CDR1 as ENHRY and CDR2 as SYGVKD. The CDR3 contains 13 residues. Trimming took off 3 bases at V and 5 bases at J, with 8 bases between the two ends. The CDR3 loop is CAISESGENIQYF. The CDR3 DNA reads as TGTGCCATCAGTGAATCTGGTGAAAACATTCAGTACTTC.

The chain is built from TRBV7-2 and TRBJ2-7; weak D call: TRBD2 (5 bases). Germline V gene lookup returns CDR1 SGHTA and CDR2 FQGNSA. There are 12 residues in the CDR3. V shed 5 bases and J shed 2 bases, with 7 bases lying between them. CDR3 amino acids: CASSGLTYEQYF. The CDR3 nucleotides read TGTGCCAGCAGCGGACTGACCTACGAGCAGTACTTC.

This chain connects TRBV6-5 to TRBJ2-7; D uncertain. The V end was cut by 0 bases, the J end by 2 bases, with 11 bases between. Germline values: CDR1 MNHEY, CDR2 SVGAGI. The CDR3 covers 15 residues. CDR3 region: CASSYSTDGAYEQYF. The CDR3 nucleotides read TGTGCCAGCAGTTACTCTACCGACGGAGCCTACGAGCAGTACTTC.

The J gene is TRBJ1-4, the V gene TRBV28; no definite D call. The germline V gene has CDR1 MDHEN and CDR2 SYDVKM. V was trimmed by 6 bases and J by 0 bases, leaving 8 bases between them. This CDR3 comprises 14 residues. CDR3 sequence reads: CASREIPTNEKLFF. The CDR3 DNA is TGTGCCAGCAGGGAGATACCAACTAATGAAAAACTGTTTTTT.

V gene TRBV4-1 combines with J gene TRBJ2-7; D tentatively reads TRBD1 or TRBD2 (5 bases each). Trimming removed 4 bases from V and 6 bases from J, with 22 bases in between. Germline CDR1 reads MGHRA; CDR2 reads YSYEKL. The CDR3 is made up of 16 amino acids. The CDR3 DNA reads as TGCGCCAGCAGCCCCGTACTAAAAGGAAGGGGAGCCGAGCAGTACTTC. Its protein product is CASSPVLKGRGAEQYF.

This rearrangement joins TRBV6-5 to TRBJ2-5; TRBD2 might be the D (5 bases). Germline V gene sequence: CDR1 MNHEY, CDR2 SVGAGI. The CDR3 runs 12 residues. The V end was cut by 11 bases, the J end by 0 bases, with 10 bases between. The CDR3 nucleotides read TGTGCCTCACAGCGGAACCAAGAGACCCAGTACTTC. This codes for CASQRNQETQYF.

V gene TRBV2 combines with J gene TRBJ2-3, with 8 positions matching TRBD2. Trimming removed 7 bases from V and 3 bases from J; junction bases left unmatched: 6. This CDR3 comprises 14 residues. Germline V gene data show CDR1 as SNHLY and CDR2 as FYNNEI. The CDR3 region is CASMKTGGTDTQYF. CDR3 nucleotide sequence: TGTGCCAGCATGAAGACGGGGGGGACAGATACGCAGTATTTT. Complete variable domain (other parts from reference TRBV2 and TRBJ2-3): EPEVTQTPSHQVTQMGQEVILRCVPISNHLYFYWYRQILGQKVEFLVSFYNNEISEKSEIFDDQFSVERPDGSNFTLKIRSTKLEDSAMYFCASMKTGGTDTQYFGPGTRLTVL.

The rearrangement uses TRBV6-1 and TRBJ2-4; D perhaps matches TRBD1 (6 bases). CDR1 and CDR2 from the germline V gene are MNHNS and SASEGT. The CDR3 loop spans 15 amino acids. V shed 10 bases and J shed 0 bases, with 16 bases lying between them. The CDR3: CATQPDRLAKNIQYF. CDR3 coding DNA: TGTGCCACCCAGCCGGACAGACTAGCCAAAAACATTCAGTACTTC.

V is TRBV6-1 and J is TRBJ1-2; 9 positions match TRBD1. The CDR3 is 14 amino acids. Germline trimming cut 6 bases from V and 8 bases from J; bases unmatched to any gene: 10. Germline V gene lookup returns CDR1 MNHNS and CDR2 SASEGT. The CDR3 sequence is CASRTAGQGLGYTF. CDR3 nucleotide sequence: TGTGCCAGCAGAACAGCGGGACAGGGCTTGGGCTACACCTTC.